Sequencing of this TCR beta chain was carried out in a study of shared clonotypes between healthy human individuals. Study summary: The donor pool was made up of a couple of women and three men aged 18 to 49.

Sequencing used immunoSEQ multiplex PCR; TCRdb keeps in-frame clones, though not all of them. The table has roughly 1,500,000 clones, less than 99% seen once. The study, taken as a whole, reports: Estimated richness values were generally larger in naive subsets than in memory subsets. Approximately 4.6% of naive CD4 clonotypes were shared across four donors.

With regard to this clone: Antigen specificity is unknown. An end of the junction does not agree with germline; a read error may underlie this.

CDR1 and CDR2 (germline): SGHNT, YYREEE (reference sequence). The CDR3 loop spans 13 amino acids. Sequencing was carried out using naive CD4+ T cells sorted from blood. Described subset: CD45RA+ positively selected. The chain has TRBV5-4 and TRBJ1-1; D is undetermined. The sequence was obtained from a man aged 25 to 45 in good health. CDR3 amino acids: CASSLGRNPEAFF. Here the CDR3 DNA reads TGTGCCAGCAGCTTGGGCAGGAACCCTGAAGCTTTCTTT. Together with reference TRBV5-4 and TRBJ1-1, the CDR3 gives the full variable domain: ETGVTQSPTHLIKTRGQQVTLRCSSQSGHNTVSWYQQALGQGPQFIFQYYREEENGRGNFPPRFSGLQFPNYSSELNVNALELDDSALYLCASSLGRNPEAFFGQGTRLTVV.